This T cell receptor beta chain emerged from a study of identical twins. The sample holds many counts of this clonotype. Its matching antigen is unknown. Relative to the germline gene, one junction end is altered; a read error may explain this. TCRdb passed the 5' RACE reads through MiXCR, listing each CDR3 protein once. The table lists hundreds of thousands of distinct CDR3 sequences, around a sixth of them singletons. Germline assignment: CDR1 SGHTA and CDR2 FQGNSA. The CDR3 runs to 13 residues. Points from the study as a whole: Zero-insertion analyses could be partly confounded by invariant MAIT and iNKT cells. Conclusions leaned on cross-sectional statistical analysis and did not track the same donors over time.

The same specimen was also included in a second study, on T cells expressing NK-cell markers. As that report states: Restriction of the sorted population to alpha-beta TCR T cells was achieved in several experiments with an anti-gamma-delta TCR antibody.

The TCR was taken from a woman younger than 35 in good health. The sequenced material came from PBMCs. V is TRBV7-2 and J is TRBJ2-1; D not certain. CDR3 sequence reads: CASSLDVYNEQFF. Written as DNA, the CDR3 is TGTGCCAGCAGTTTAGACGTTTACAATGAGCAGTTCTTC.